The 2 T cell receptor beta chains in this list originate from one sample, sequenced in a study of OX40 agonist ivuxolimab in advanced cancers. Here immunoSEQ multiplex PCR was the method, and the copy in TCRdb shows in-frame clones only, minus some. The sample contains about 70,000 clones, 65% to 85% of which appear only once. This specimen was CD4+ or CD8+ T cells sorted from blood, taken in a trial of the OX40 agonist ivuxolimab. The receptors derive from an adult with an advanced solid tumor such as melanoma, head and neck, liver or kidney cancer.

The genes are TRBV11-1 and TRBJ2-2; 7 bases match TRBD2. This CDR3 is built from 14 residues. The germline V gene has CDR1 SGHAT and CDR2 FQDESV (reference sequence). J gave up 5 bases and V 5 bases, and 5 bases lay outside the gene matches. The DNA of the CDR3 is TGTGCCAGCAGCCCCTGGGGGGGAACCGGGGAGCTGTTTTTT. Translation: CASSPWGGTGELFF. Drawing the rest from reference TRBV11-1 and TRBJ2-2, the complete variable domain is EAEVAQSPRYKITEKSQAVAFWCDPISGHATLYWYRQILGQGPELLVQFQDESVVDDSQLPKDRFSAERLKGVDSTLKIQPAELGDSAMYLCASSPWGGTGELFFGEGSRLTVL.

This clone was recorded once. The V and J genes are TRBV27 and TRBJ2-3; 7 bases map to TRBD2. The CDR3 totals 17 residues. Trimming at V came to 2 bases and at J to 0 bases, leaving 8 bases not matched to a gene. Germline V gives CDR1 MNHEY, CDR2 SMNVEV (reference sequence). CDR3 in DNA: TGTGCCAGCAGTTTAGGGGGGGGAGGAACAAGCACAGATACGCAGTATTTT. As protein: CASSLGGGGTSTDTQYF.